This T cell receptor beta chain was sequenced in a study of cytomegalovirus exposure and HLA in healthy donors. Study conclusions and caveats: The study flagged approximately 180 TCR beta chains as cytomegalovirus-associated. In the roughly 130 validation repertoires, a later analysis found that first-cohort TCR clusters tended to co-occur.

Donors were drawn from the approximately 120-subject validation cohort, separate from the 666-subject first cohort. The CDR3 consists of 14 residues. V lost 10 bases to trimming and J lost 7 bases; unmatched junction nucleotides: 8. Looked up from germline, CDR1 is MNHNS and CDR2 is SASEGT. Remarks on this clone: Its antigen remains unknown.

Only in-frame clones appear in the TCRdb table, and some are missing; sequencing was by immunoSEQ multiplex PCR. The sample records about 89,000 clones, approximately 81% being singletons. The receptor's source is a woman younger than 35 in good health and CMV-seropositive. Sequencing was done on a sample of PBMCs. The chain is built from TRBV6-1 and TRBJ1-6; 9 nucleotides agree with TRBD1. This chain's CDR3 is CATIQGTGNSPLHF. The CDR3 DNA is TGTGCCACCATTCAGGGGACAGGGAATTCACCCCTCCACTTT.